This TCR beta chain was identified in a study of blood T cell repertoires in COVID-19. Study summary: The United States, Italy and Spain provided the acute and convalescent COVID-19 samples.

Worth noting for this clone: At one boundary the junction diverges from the germline segment, which might be a read error. Other DNA sequences within the sample encode an identical CDR3.

This CDR3 contains 16 residues. The V gene's germline CDR1 is SGHVS and CDR2 FQNEAQ. Libraries were prepared by immunoSEQ multiplex PCR; TCRdb keeps only in-frame clonotypes and omits some of them. The table has tens of thousands of clones, around 80% seen once. The sample was peripheral blood. The chain joins TRBV7-8 to TRBJ2-7, with a tentative D call TRBD2 (5 bases). The receptor was isolated from a human donor in a cohort sampled during active COVID-19. The CDR3 DNA sequence: TGTGCCAGCAGCTCACCCCGGGGTACATCCTACTACGAGCAATACTTC. This codes for CASSSPRGTSYYEQYF.